The rows below give T cell receptor beta chains drawn from one sample of a study of cytomegalovirus exposure and HLA in healthy donors. The protocol was immunoSEQ multiplex PCR, while the TCRdb copy is restricted to in-frame clones and leaves out a portion. The table lists about 130,000 clones, over 70% of them singletons. Sequencing used PBMCs. Receptors were obtained from a woman between 35 and 50 years old in good health and CMV-seronegative. CDR3s include the opening cysteine and the closing phenylalanine or tryptophan. D genes are given only for firm matches. Where a row states a size, it is once, few, many or the class of an expanded clone; other rows omit it.

clone size	D gene	V gene	J gene	CDR3 DNA	CDR3 protein
once	.	TRBV9	TRBJ1-2	TGTGCCAGCAGCGTAGCTCGGGAAGGCCGTAACTATGGCTACACCTTC	CASSVAREGRNYGYTF
.	TRBD1	TRBV10-3	TRBJ2-7	TGTGCCACCGCCCCCGGGCAGGGGGCCTACGAGCAGTACTTC	CATAPGQGAYEQYF
.	.	TRBV27	TRBJ2-2	TGTGCCAGCCAACTACTACAGGGCCCCGCGGGCGGGGAGCTGTTTTTT	CASQLLQGPAGGELFF
.	.	TRBV6-1	TRBJ1-2	TGTGCCAGCAGTGAACGGACAAACTATGGCTACACCTTC	CASSERTNYGYTF
.	.	TRBV9	TRBJ1-6	TGTGCCAGCAGCGTAGACAGTAGCTCCTATAATTCACCCCTCCACTTT	CASSVDSSSYNSPLHF
.	.	TRBV13	TRBJ1-3	TGTGCCAGCAGCTTAGAAGGGGGTCGCTCTGGAAACACCATATATTTT	CASSLEGGRSGNTIYF
.	.	TRBV5-4	TRBJ2-5	TGTGCCAGCAGCTTGGAGGTTTGGGGGGGGGACAACCAAGAGACCCAGTACTTC	CASSLEVWGGDNQETQYF
.	TRBD1	TRBV19	TRBJ2-7	TGTGCCAGTAAAACACACAGGGGGTATGAGCAGTACTTC	CASKTHRGYEQYF
few	TRBD1	TRBV5-1	TRBJ1-4	TGCGCCAGCAGCTTGGCCTTGGACAGGGGGCCTGAAAAACTGTTTTTT	CASSLALDRGPEKLFF
once	TRBD2	TRBV7-3	TRBJ2-3	TGTGCCAGCAGCCCGGGACTAGCGACAGATACGCAGTATTTT	CASSPGLATDTQYF
.	TRBD1	TRBV10-3	TRBJ1-5	TGTGCCATCAGTGAACAAGGGGGCGGACACCCCTCTTGGCCCCAGCATTTT	CAISEQGGGHPSWPQHF
.	TRBD2	TRBV5-1	TRBJ2-3	TGCGCCGGACGGGAGGGGAATTCATTCACAGATACGCAGTATTTT	CAGREGNSFTDTQYF
.	.	TRBV5-8	TRBJ2-7	TGTGCCAGCAGCTTGGGGCTACTATACGAGCAGTACTTC	CASSLGLLYEQYF